The 29 T cell receptor beta chains presented below share a single source sample, sequenced in a study of cytomegalovirus exposure and HLA in healthy donors. The PCR was carried out with 60 Vbeta primers and 13 Jbeta primers. Assay used: immunoSEQ multiplex PCR; TCRdb lists only in-frame clones, some missing. This sample has under 200,000 clones, with 79% found just once. The sample taken for sequencing was PBMCs. The receptor source for this set is a woman aged 50 to 60 in good health and CMV-seronegative.

With regard to this clone: Germline is not matched at one junction end, which may reflect a read error. The chain joins TRBV7-2 to TRBJ2-1; tentatively, D is TRBD2 (6 bases). The length of the CDR3 is 15 residues. Looked up from germline, CDR1 is SGHTA and CDR2 is FQGNSA. The CDR3 loop is CASTLVRGSYNEQFF. The CDR3 DNA reads as TGTGCCAGCACCTTAGTCCGGGGGTCCTACAATGAGCAGTTCTTC.

The chain employs TRBV2 and TRBJ2-2; D is ambiguous. Trimming cost V 6 bases and J 7 bases, with 9 bases left between them. The germline gives CDR1 SNHLY, CDR2 FYNNEI. CDR3 length: 12 amino acids. CDR3 nucleotides: TGTGCCAGCAGCCGAGTGAACGGGGAGCTGTTTTTT. This sequence encodes CASSRVNGELFF.

CDR3: CASSRVSETGELFF. The CDR3 DNA reads as TGTGCCAGCAGCCGGGTCTCAGAGACCGGGGAGCTGTTTTTT. The V gene is TRBV28, the J gene TRBJ2-2, with D unclear. Per germline, CDR1 MDHEN and CDR2 SYDVKM. V was pared by 6 bases and J by 5 bases, with 13 bases between. The CDR3 has 14 residues.

This clone was seen just once. The chain carries TRBV29-1 and TRBJ2-3, with D possibly being TRBD2 (6 bases). This CDR3 has 12 amino acids. CDR1 is SQVTM, CDR2 ANQGSEA, per germline. The germline V and J ends were trimmed by 7 bases and 7 bases, with 15 bases remaining between them. Written as DNA, the CDR3 is TGCAGCGCGGGAGTTTCGCAGAATACGCAGTATTTT. Translating gives CSAGVSQNTQYF.

The genes are TRBV6-1 and TRBJ2-3; D perhaps matches TRBD1 (6 bases). The CDR3 totals 14 residues. The V and J ends lost 7 bases and 2 bases respectively, with 13 bases between them. Germline values: CDR1 MNHNS, CDR2 SASEGT. The CDR3 DNA follows: TGTGCCAGCACCAGGACAGTAAACACAGATACGCAGTATTTT. Amino acids: CASTRTVNTDTQYF.

To note about this clone: Distinct nucleotide sequences in the sample also encode this CDR3. This rearrangement joins TRBV2 to TRBJ2-2; a weak D match, TRBD1 (5 bases). CDR1 SNHLY and CDR2 FYNNEI come from the germline V gene. Trimming took 4 bases from V and 1 from J, leaving 7 bases between them. The CDR3 totals 14 residues. CDR3 protein: CASSGTGNTGELFF. CDR3 nucleotides: TGTGCCAGCAGTGGTACAGGGAACACCGGGGAGCTGTTTTTT.

The chain couples TRBV4-2 to TRBJ1-4; 7 nucleotides line up with TRBD1. Per the germline V gene, CDR1 is LGHNA and CDR2 is YNFKEQ. This CDR3 comprises 21 residues. Trimming removed 2 bases from V and 4 bases from J; junction bases left unmatched: 22. CDR3 loop: CASSQSTGTFVQRQGNEKLFF. The CDR3 nucleotides read TGTGCCAGCAGCCAATCGACAGGGACCTTCGTACAGCGGCAGGGTAATGAAAAACTGTTTTTT.

V is TRBV2 and J is TRBJ2-1; 7 bases agree with TRBD1. The CDR3 length is 12 residues. Germline lookup yields CDR1 SNHLY and CDR2 FYNNEI. The trim removed 10 bases at V and 4 bases at J, leaving 4 bases unmatched. CDR3 bases: TGTGCCATCCCGGGACAGTACAATGAGCAGTTCTTC. This encodes CAIPGQYNEQFF.

J is TRBJ1-1 and V is TRBV20-1; D gene uncertain. V was trimmed by 7 bases and J by 6 bases, leaving 9 bases between them. The germline gives CDR1 DFQATT, CDR2 SNEGSKA (reference sequence). The CDR3 has 10 amino acids. DNA for the CDR3: TGCAGTGTTGGTCAGGCTGAAGCTTTCTTT. It codes for CSVGQAEAFF.

The chain carries TRBV15 and TRBJ2-7; TRBD2 might be the D (5 bases). V was shortened by 6 bases and J by 3 bases, with 6 bases between the two germline ends. Germline CDR1 is LNHNV and CDR2 is YYDKDF (reference sequence). The CDR3 loop spans 11 amino acids. The CDR3 sequence is CATRGGYEQYF. CDR3 DNA: TGTGCCACCAGAGGAGGCTACGAGCAGTACTTC.

The chain couples TRBV11-2 to TRBJ1-4, with TRBD1 as a possible D gene (5 bases). This CDR3 region has 14 residues. Trimming took off 3 bases at V and 8 bases at J, with 13 bases between the two ends. Germline CDR1 and CDR2: SGHAT and FQNNGV. CDR3 in amino acids: CASSFRGAEEKLFF. CDR3 nucleotide sequence: TGTGCCAGCAGCTTCCGCGGGGCGGAAGAAAAACTGTTTTTT.

This sequence joins TRBV9 and TRBJ2-1; 9 nucleotides agree with TRBD1. Germline V CDR1 and CDR2: SGDLS, YYNGEE. The length of the CDR3 is 14 residues. The V and J ends lost 4 bases and 10 bases, in that order; junction bases with no gene match: 9. CDR3 coding DNA: TGTGCCAGCAGCCCGAGGACAGGGGCCAGGGAGCAGTTCTTC. It yields the protein CASSPRTGAREQFF.

The J gene is TRBJ2-2, the V gene TRBV5-1, with D tentatively TRBD1 (5 bases). Looked up from germline, CDR1 is SGHRS and CDR2 is YFSETQ. V gave up 0 bases and J gave up 4 bases, with 19 bases separating them. The CDR3 runs 18 residues. The CDR3 bases are TGCGCCAGCAGCTTGGAGGGAAGGACACCGATCTTCACCGGGGAGCTGTTTTTT. Its translation is CASSLEGRTPIFTGELFF.

This clone was observed a handful of times. V usage is TRBV28 and J usage is TRBJ1-5; 7 bases fit TRBD1. Germline V gives CDR1 MDHEN, CDR2 SYDVKM. The V segment lost 2 bases and the J segment 4 bases; nucleotides outside the gene matches: 14. CDR3 length equals 18 residues. CDR3 amino acids: CASSLVNLPGGINQPQHF. The CDR3 region has the DNA TGTGCCAGCAGTTTAGTAAACCTTCCAGGGGGGATTAATCAGCCCCAGCATTTT.

This clone was seen a single time. The rearrangement links TRBV5-6 to TRBJ1-1; D unresolved. From germline, CDR1 is SGHDT and CDR2 YYEEEE. The CDR3 has 14 amino acids. The V and J ends lost 0 bases and 1 base respectively, with 7 bases between them. CDR3 nucleotide sequence: TGTGCCAGCAGCTTGGTGGGGAGGAACACTGAAGCTTTCTTT. This codes for CASSLVGRNTEAFF.

The CDR3 is CASSPLESKHGSQYF. For the CDR3, the DNA is TGCGCCAGCAGCCCCCTGGAGAGTAAGCATGGGTCCCAGTACTTC. This chain joins TRBV5-1 and TRBJ2-5; D ambiguous. Germline loops: CDR1 SGHRS, CDR2 YFSETQ. This CDR3 contains 15 residues. The V end lost 4 bases, the J end lost 9 bases, and 22 bases lay between the germline ends.

The chain combines TRBV6-5 with TRBJ1-1; a weak D match, TRBD1 (5 bases). The germline gives CDR1 MNHEY, CDR2 SVGAGI. V lost 7 bases and J lost 0, with 12 bases in between. The CDR3 contains 14 residues. CDR3 sequence (DNA): TGTGCCAGCATTTGGGGCAGAGTGAACACTGAAGCTTTCTTT. Protein: CASIWGRVNTEAFF.

This clone is a singleton in its sample. Here the CDR3 reads CASHRDSGANQPQHF. The CDR3 bases are TGTGCCAGCCACCGGGACAGCGGAGCCAATCAGCCCCAGCATTTT. The chain links TRBV2 to TRBJ1-5, with 7 bases identical to TRBD1. Trimming at V came to 8 bases and at J to 3 bases, leaving 10 bases not matched to a gene. Germline V gives CDR1 SNHLY, CDR2 FYNNEI. The CDR3 sequence is 15 residues long.

The chain links TRBV9 to TRBJ2-3, with TRBD2 as a possible D gene (6 bases). The CDR3 runs 13 residues. Germline CDR1 and CDR2: SGDLS and YYNGEE. The ends were cut back, 6 bases at V and 3 bases at J, with 11 bases in the middle. CDR3 loop: CASKAGRTDTQYF. The CDR3 DNA sequence: TGTGCCAGCAAAGCAGGGAGGACAGATACGCAGTATTTT.

As regards this clone: Germline and junction disagree at one end, which may indicate a read error. The chain's CDR3 is CASSLREIPDEQFF. CDR3 sequence (DNA): TGTGCTAGCAGCTTGCGGGAGATTCCGGATGAGCAGTTCTTC. The chain uses TRBV7-7 and TRBJ2-1; 7 bases match TRBD2. This CDR3 has 14 amino acids. The germline V gene has CDR1 SSHAT and CDR2 FNYEAQ (reference sequence). Full variable domain (outside the CDR3, taken from reference TRBV7-7 and TRBJ2-1): GAGVSQSPRYKVTKRGQDVTLRCDPISSHATLYWYQQALGQGPEFLTYFNYEAQPDKSGLPSDRFSAERPEGSISTLTIQRTEQRDSAMYRCASSLREIPDEQFFGPGTRLTVL.

The rearrangement uses TRBV19 and TRBJ2-3; the match to TRBD2 covers 14 bases. V trimming: 7 bases; J trimming: 4 bases; junction bases outside the gene matches: 7. CDR1 and CDR2 from the germline V gene are LNHDA and SQIVND (reference sequence). CDR3 length equals 16 residues. This CDR3 is CASTPGLAGAADTQYF. CDR3 nucleotides: TGTGCCAGTACCCCGGGACTAGCGGGAGCCGCAGATACGCAGTATTTT.

This clone came up once. The chain has TRBV2 and TRBJ2-7; D remains ambiguous. This CDR3 region has 12 residues. In germline, CDR1 is SNHLY, CDR2 FYNNEI. V lost 8 bases to trimming and J lost 0 bases, with 8 bases between them. The CDR3 nucleotides read TGTGCCAGCGCGAGGTTCTCCTACGAGCAGTACTTC. Its translation: CASARFSYEQYF. Variable domain in full (rest from reference TRBV2 and TRBJ2-7): EPEVTQTPSHQVTQMGQEVILRCVPISNHLYFYWYRQILGQKVEFLVSFYNNEISEKSEIFDDQFSVERPDGSNFTLKIRSTKLEDSAMYFCASARFSYEQYFGPGTRLTVT.

This chain connects TRBV4-1 to TRBJ1-4, with 7 bases that match TRBD1. The CDR3 contains 17 residues. Germline V gene sequence: CDR1 MGHRA, CDR2 YSYEKL. V shed 2 bases and J 8 bases; nucleotides not matched to a gene: 14. CDR3 protein: CASSQFSGGRSEEKLFF. CDR3 in DNA: TGCGCCAGCAGCCAATTCTCAGGGGGGAGAAGTGAGGAAAAACTGTTTTTT.

The chain recombines TRBV28 with TRBJ2-3; no definite D call. The CDR3 has 11 residues. Deletions cut 4 bases from V and 4 bases from J, with 3 bases between. The germline V gene encodes CDR1 MDHEN and CDR2 SYDVKM. Here the CDR3 reads CASSSADTQYF. CDR3 DNA sequence: TGTGCCAGCAGTTCAGCAGATACGCAGTATTTT.

J is TRBJ1-4 and V is TRBV28; the D gene is possibly TRBD1 (5 bases). The length of the CDR3 is 14 residues. Per germline, CDR1 MDHEN and CDR2 SYDVKM. Trimming took 3 bases from V and 4 from J, leaving 9 bases between them. The CDR3 is CASSLFQGNEKLFF. In DNA, the CDR3 is TGTGCCAGCAGTTTGTTTCAGGGTAATGAAAAACTGTTTTTT.

The CDR3 region is CASSLRDSSAGANVLTF. CDR3 DNA: TGCGCCAGCAGCTTGAGGGACAGCTCGGCTGGGGCCAACGTCCTGACTTTC. V is TRBV5-1 and J is TRBJ2-6, with TRBD1 matching over 7 bases. The CDR3 is made up of 17 amino acids. V lost 1 base and J lost 2; bases outside the gene matches: 6. CDR1 and CDR2 (germline): SGHRS, YFSETQ. The complete variable domain, with remaining parts taken from reference TRBV5-1 and TRBJ2-6, reads KAGVTQTPRYLIKTRGQQVTLSCSPISGHRSVSWYQQTPGQGLQFLFEYFSETQRNKGNFPGRFSGRQFSNSRSEMNVSTLELGDSALYLCASSLRDSSAGANVLTFGAGSRLTVL.

This chain uses TRBV5-1 with TRBJ1-1; possibly TRBD1 for D (6 bases). Per the germline V gene, CDR1 is SGHRS and CDR2 is YFSETQ. Deletions cut 5 bases from V and 1 base from J, with 15 bases between. The CDR3 loop spans 15 amino acids. As DNA, the CDR3 is TGCGCCAGCAGGACACAGGGATCGGGGAACACTGAAGCTTTCTTT. This encodes CASRTQGSGNTEAFF.

The chain combines TRBV7-8 with TRBJ1-3, with D maybe TRBD1 (6 bases). The CDR3 is made up of 14 amino acids. Germline lookup yields CDR1 SGHVS and CDR2 FQNEAQ. The ends were cut back, 1 base at V and 8 bases at J, with 12 bases in the middle. The CDR3, as DNA: TGTGCCAGCAGCTTAGGGACAGCCTGGGACACCATATATTTT. Encoded protein: CASSLGTAWDTIYF.

The rearrangement links TRBV4-3 to TRBJ2-3; 13 nucleotides align to TRBD2. This CDR3 has 18 residues. Germline V gives CDR1 LGHNA, CDR2 YSLEER. Unmatched junction bases numbered 4, after V lost 0 bases and J lost 1 base. The chain's CDR3 is CASSQDPGLAGGTDTQYF. CDR3 DNA sequence: TGCGCCAGCAGCCAAGATCCAGGACTAGCGGGGGGCACAGATACGCAGTATTTT.